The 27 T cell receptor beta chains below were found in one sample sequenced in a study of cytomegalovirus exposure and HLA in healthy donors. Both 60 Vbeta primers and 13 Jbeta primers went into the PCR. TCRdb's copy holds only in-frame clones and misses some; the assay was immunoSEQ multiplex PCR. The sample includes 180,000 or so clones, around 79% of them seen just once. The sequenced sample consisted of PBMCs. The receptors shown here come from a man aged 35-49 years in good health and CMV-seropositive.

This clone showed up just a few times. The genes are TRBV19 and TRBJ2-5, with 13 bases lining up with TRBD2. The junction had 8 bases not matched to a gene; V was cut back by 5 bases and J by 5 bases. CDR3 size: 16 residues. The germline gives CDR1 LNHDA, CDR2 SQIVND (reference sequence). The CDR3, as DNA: TGTGCCAGTAGTCGTAAGACTAGCGGGAGGTTGGAGACCCAGTACTTC. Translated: CASSRKTSGRLETQYF.

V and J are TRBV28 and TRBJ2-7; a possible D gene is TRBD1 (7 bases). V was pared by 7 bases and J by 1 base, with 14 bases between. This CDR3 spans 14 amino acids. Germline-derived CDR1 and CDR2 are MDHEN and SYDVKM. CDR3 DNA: TGTGCCAGCACCCCCCAGGGGGGATCCTACGAGCAGTACTTC. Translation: CASTPQGGSYEQYF.

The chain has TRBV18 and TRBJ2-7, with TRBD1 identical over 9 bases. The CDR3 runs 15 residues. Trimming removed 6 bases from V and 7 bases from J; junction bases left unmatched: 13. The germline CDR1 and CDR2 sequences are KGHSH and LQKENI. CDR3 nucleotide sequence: TGTGCCAGCTCGCTCCGGGACAGGGACGTAAGGGAGCAGTACTTC. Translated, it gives CASSLRDRDVREQYF. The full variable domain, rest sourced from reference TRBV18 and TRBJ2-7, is NAGVMQNPRHLVRRRGQEARLRCSPMKGHSHVYWYRQLPEEGLKFMVYLQKENIIDESGMPKERFSAEFPKEGPSILRIQQVVRGDSAAYFCASSLRDRDVREQYFGPGTRLTVT.

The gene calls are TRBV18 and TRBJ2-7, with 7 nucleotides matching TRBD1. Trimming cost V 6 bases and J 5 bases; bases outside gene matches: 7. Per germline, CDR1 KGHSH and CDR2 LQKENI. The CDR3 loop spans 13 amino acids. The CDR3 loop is CASSREGGDEQYF. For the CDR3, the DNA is TGTGCCAGCTCCCGTGAAGGGGGCGACGAGCAGTACTTC.

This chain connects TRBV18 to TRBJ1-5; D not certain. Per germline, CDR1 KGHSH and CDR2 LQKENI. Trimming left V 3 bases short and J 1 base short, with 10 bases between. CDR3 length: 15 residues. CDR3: CASSPMRESNQPQHF. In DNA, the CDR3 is TGTGCCAGCTCACCCATGCGGGAGAGCAATCAGCCCCAGCATTTT. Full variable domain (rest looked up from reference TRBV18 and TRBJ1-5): NAGVMQNPRHLVRRRGQEARLRCSPMKGHSHVYWYRQLPEEGLKFMVYLQKENIIDESGMPKERFSAEFPKEGPSILRIQQVVRGDSAAYFCASSPMRESNQPQHFGDGTRLSIL.

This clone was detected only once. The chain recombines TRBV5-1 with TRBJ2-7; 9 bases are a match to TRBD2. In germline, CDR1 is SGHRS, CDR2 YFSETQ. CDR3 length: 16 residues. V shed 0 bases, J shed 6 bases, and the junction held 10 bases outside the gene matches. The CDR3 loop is CASSLDLAGGPGEQYF. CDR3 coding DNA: TGCGCCAGCAGCTTGGACTTGGCGGGAGGGCCGGGCGAGCAGTACTTC.

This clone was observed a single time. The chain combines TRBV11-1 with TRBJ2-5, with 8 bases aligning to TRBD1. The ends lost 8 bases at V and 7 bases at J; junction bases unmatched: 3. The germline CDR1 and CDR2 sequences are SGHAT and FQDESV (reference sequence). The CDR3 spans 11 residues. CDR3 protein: CASGQGGTQYF. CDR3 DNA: TGTGCCAGCGGACAGGGTGGGACCCAGTACTTC.

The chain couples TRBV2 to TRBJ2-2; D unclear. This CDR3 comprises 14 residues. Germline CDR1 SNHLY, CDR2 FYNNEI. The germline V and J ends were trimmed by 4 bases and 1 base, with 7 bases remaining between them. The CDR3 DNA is TGTGCCAGCAGTGTTTCGGGGAACACCGGGGAGCTGTTTTTT. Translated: CASSVSGNTGELFF. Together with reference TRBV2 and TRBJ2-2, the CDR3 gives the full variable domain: EPEVTQTPSHQVTQMGQEVILRCVPISNHLYFYWYRQILGQKVEFLVSFYNNEISEKSEIFDDQFSVERPDGSNFTLKIRSTKLEDSAMYFCASSVSGNTGELFFGEGSRLTVL.

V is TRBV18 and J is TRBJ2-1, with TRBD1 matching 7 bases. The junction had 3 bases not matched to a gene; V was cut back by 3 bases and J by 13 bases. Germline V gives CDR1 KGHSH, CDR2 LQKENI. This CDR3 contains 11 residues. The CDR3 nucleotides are TGTGCCAGCTCACCGTCAGGGGGACAGTTCTTC. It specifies CASSPSGGQFF.

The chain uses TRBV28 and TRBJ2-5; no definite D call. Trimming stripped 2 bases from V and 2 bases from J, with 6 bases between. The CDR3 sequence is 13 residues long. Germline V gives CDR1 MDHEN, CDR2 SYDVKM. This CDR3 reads CASSLPGQETQYF. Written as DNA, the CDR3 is TGTGCCAGCAGTTTACCCGGGCAAGAGACCCAGTACTTC.

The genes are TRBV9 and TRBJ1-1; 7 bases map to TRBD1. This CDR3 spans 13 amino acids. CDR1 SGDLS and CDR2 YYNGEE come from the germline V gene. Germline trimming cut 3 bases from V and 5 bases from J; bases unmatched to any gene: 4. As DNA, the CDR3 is TGTGCCAGCAGCGCGACACAGGGGACTGAAGCTTTCTTT. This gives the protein CASSATQGTEAFF.

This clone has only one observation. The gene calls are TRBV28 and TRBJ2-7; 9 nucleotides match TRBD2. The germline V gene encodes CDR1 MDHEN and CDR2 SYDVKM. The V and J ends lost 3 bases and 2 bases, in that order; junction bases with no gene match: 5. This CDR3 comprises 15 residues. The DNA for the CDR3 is TGTGCCAGCAGTTTCGTCTCTAGCGGGACCTACGAGCAGTACTTC. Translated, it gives CASSFVSSGTYEQYF.

In nucleotides, the CDR3 is TGTGCCAGCAGGACTAGCGTGAACACCGGGGAGCTGTTTTTT. This encodes CASRTSVNTGELFF. The V gene is TRBV19, the J gene TRBJ2-2, with TRBD2 identical over 9 bases. V shed 9 bases, J shed 1 base, and the junction held 3 bases outside the gene matches. The germline gives CDR1 LNHDA, CDR2 SQIVND (reference sequence). This CDR3 has 14 residues.

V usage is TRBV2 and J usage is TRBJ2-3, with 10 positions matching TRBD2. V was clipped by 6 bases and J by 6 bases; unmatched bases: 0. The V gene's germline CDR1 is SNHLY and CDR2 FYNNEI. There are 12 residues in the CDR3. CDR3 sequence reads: CASRTSGDTQYF. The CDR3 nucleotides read TGTGCCAGCAGGACTAGCGGGGATACGCAGTATTTT.

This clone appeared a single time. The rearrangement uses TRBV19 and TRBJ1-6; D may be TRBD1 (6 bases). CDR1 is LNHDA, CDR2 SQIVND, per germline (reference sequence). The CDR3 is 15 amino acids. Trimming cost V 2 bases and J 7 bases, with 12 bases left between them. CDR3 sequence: CASSISWQGNSPLHF. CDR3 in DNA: TGTGCCAGTAGTATAAGTTGGCAGGGGAATTCACCCCTCCACTTT.

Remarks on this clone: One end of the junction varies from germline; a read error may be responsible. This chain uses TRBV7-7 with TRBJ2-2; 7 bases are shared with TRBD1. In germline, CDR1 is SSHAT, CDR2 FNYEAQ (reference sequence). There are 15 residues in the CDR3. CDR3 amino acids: CASSSGTVNTGELFF. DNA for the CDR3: TGTGCTAGCAGCTCCGGGACAGTGAACACCGGGGAGCTGTTTTTT.

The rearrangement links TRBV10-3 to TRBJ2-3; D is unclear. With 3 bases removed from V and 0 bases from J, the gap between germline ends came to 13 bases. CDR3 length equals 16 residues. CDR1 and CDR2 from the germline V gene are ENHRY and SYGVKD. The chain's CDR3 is CAISESRHASTDTQYF. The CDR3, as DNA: TGTGCCATCAGTGAATCGCGACATGCTAGCACAGATACGCAGTATTTT.

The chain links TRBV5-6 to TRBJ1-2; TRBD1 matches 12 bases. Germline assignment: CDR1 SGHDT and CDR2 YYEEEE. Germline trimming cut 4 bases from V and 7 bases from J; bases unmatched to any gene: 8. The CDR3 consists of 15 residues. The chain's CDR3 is CASSLGTGGAFGYTF. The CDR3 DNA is TGTGCCAGCAGCCTAGGGACAGGGGGCGCGTTTGGCTACACCTTC.

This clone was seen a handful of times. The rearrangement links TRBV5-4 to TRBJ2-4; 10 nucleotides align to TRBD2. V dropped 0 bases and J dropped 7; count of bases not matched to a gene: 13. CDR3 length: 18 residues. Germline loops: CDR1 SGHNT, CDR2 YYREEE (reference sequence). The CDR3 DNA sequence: TGTGCCAGCAGCTTGGTAGCGGGAGGTTCCCTGGGGGGGAACATTCAGTACTTC. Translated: CASSLVAGGSLGGNIQYF.

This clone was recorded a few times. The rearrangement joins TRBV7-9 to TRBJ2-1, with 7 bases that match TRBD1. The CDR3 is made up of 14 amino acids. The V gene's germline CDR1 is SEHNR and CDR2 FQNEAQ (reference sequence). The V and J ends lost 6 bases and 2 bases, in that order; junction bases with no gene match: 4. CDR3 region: CASSRGQAYNEQFF. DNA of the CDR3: TGTGCCAGCAGTAGGGGGCAGGCCTACAATGAGCAGTTCTTC.

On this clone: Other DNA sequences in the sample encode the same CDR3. In DNA form, the CDR3 reads TGCGCCAGCAGCCCGGGACAGGGAAGGACAGATACGCAGTATTTT. It is translated as CASSPGQGRTDTQYF. The V call is TRBV5-1, the J call TRBJ2-3; 9 bases match TRBD1. The CDR3 is 15 amino acids. V gave up 4 bases and J gave up 3 bases; unmatched junction bases: 6. Per the germline V gene, CDR1 is SGHRS and CDR2 is YFSETQ.

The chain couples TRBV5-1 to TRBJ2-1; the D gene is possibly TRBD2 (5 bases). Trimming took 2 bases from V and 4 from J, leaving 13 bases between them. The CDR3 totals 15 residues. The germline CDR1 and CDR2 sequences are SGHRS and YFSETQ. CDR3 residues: CASSFGPGIYNEQFF. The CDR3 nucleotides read TGCGCCAGCAGCTTTGGACCGGGAATTTACAATGAGCAGTTCTTC.

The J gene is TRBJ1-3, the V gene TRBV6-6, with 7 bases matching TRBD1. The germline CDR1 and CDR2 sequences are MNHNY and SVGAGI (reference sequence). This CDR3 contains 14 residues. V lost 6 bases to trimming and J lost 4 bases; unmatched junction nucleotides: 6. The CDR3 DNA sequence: TGTGCCAGCAGGGTAGGGACAGAAGGAAACACCATATATTTT. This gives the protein CASRVGTEGNTIYF.

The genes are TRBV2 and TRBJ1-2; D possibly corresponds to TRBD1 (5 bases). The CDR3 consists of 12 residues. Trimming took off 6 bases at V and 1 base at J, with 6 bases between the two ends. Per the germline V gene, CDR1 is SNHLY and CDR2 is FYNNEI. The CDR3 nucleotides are TGTGCCAGCAGCCAGGGTAACTATGGCTACACCTTC. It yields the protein CASSQGNYGYTF.

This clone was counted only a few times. The chain's CDR3 is CASSLSASGATYEQYF. The CDR3, as DNA: TGTGCCAGCAGCTTATCGGCTAGCGGGGCGACCTACGAGCAGTACTTC. The V and J genes are TRBV7-2 and TRBJ2-7; 9 nucleotides align to TRBD2. The V and J ends lost 2 bases and 2 bases, in that order; junction bases with no gene match: 7. Germline V gene data show CDR1 as SGHTA and CDR2 as FQGNSA. The CDR3 is 16 residues long.

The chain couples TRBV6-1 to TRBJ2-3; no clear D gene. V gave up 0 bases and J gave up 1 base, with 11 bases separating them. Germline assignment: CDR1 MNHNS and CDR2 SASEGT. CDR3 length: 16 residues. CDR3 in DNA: TGTGCCAGCAGTGAAGCCAGGATCCGCGGCACAGATACGCAGTATTTT. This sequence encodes CASSEARIRGTDTQYF.

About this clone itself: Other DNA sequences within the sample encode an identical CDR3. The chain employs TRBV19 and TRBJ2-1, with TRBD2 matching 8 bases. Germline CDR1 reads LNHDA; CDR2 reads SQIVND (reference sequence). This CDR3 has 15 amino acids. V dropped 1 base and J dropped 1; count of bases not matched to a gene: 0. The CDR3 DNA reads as TGTGCCAGTAGTATAGCTAGCGGGTCCTACAATGAGCAGTTCTTC. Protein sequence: CASSIASGSYNEQFF.